This entry concerns a single TCR beta chain. Antigen specificity is unknown. Trimming cost V 10 bases and J 7 bases; bases outside gene matches: 5. Germline lookup yields CDR1 ENHRY and CDR2 SYGVKD. The CDR3 is made up of 12 amino acids. These data come from a study of shared clonotypes between healthy human individuals. Overall study context: In total, the donors were two women and a few men aged 18 to 49.

TCRdb keeps only in-frame clones here, not all; method: immunoSEQ multiplex PCR. This table holds 2 million to 2.5 million clones, approximately 93% found once. Study findings and constraints: Among non-shared clonotypes, generation probabilities were lower than among those shared by all four donors. Larger estimated richness was generally seen in naive subsets than in memory subsets.

This sequence originates from a man aged 18 to 29 in good health. Some clones in this sample may be carry-over from other donors' samples. The chain employs TRBV10-3 and TRBJ2-1, with 9 bases fitting TRBD1. The sequencing sample was made of naive CD4+ T cells from PBMCs. Subset in this sample: CD45RA+ positively selected. The CDR3 loop reads CATRQGGNEQFF. The CDR3 nucleotides read TGTGCCACCCGACAGGGGGGGAATGAGCAGTTCTTC.